Listed here is a single TCR beta chain. It has no known antigen specificity. No base qualities exist here, and no much larger clone lies one base off it. For sorting, staining was done with anti-CD3, anti-CD4, anti-CD8 and a Vbeta20 antibody from the IOTest Beta Mark kit on a FACSAria III, reaching purity above 98%. Mononuclear cells were isolated by Ficoll-Paque PLUS density gradient centrifugation from peripheral blood that had been collected in sodium heparin tubes. CD4+ Vbeta20+, CD4+ Vbeta20-, and CD8+ T cell fractions were FACS-sorted before TCRbeta deep sequencing. These data are taken from a study of somatic mutations in T cells in chronic GVHD (TCRdb year 2020). Based on the germline V gene (reference sequence), the CDR1 and CDR2 sequences are MNHNY and SVGAGI. The CDR3 runs 14 amino acids, cysteine and phenylalanine included. The only DNA kept is the CDR3, 42 bases in frame from the first base. Trimming at the junction amounts to 2 bases on V and 8 bases on J, and the germline ends lie 12 bases apart.

Isolated genomic DNA was used for TCRbeta deep sequencing. The immunoSEQ assay, provided as a commercial service, was used for TCRbeta CDR3 sequencing and initial data processing. On the authors' methods: Reads were demultiplexed, adapter and primer sequences were trimmed, similar clones were merged through frequency-ratio clustering, and V, D, J genes were annotated using IMGT. TCRdb re-hosts the immuneACCESS table, in-frame sequences only. Its copies lack some clones; in the studies checked, an unresolved V gene accounts for under half of them, and the cause for the rest is not known. V and J calls and clone size are copied from that table; D and trimming were computed from the DNA. Here the sample has about 13,000 clones; roughly 75% occur a single time. The top ten constitute roughly 30% of the sample.

The sequenced material came from Vbeta20-negative CD4+ T cells from blood. The meaning of the sample's cell subset or site label: CD4+ T cells sorted as TCR Vbeta20 negative by flow cytometry. The chain is assembled from TRBV6-6 and TRBJ1-4; a tentative D match to TRBD1 spans 5 bases. This TCR derives from a male patient aged 50 to 59 with chronic graft-versus-host disease. After a transplant, some T cells may have been passed on by the graft donor. The bases are TGTGCCAGCAGTTACCCGGGACTTTGGGAAAAACTGTTTTTT. Its translation is CASSYPGLWEKLFF.